Listed below are T cell receptor beta chains from one sample, sequenced in a study of post-analysis software for immune sequencing data. TCRdb reprocessed the PCR reads with MiXCR, giving one entry per CDR3 protein. Of about 570,000 distinct CDR3 sequences in the sample, roughly 34% were seen once. Source material: blood. The receptors were sampled from a girl aged 2 to 17 with multiple sclerosis. CDR3s include the opening cysteine and the closing phenylalanine or tryptophan. D genes are given only for firm matches. A clone size is listed for some rows: how often the clone was seen (once, few, many), or a class if it is expanded.

j_call d_call v_call clone_size cdr3_nt cdr3_aa
TRBJ2-1 NA TRBV10-3 NA TGTGCCATCAGGGCGGGGCCAAATTTCGATGAGCAGTTCTTC CAIRAGPNFDEQFF
TRBJ1-4 TRBD1 TRBV29-1 NA TGCAGCGTTGACCAGACAGGGAGGAATGAAAAACTGTTTTTT CSVDQTGRNEKLFF
TRBJ2-7 TRBD1 TRBV6-6 NA TGTGCCAGCAGTTACTCCGCGGGACAGGGCTACGAGCAGTACTTC CASSYSAGQGYEQYF
TRBJ2-3 NA TRBV5-1 few TGCGCCAGCAGCTTGGTGGAATCTAGGGCAGATACGCAGTATTTT CASSLVESRADTQYF
TRBJ1-1 TRBD1 TRBV29-1 NA TGCAGCGTTGACGCCGGACAGGCAAGGCGGGCTTTCTTT CSVDAGQARRAFF
TRBJ1-2 NA TRBV29-1 many TGCAGCGTTGGCTCAGGGGTGAAGGATGGCTACACCTTC CSVGSGVKDGYTF
TRBJ2-4 TRBD2 TRBV12-3/TRBV12-4 many TGTGCCAGCAGTTTCTCGGGTAGCGGGGGCCCCCTTCGGATTGGGCAGTACTTC CASSFSGSGGPLRIGQYF
TRBJ2-5 NA TRBV5-1 many TGTGCCAGCAGCTTGTGGGGAGGAGAGACCCAGTACTTC CASSLWGGETQYF
TRBJ2-3 NA TRBV12-3/TRBV12-4 NA TGTGCCAGCAGGGGACTCAATCGACCCACAGATACGCAGTATTTT CASRGLNRPTDTQYF
TRBJ1-1 NA TRBV7-8 few TGTGCCAGCAGCTTGATGGACACCAACACTGAAGCTTTCTTT CASSLMDTNTEAFF
TRBJ1-1 TRBD1 TRBV7-9 NA TGTGCCAGCAGCTTAGCGAGCGGGACAGGGGGCTTAGCTGAAGCTTTCTTT CASSLASGTGGLAEAFF
TRBJ1-1 NA TRBV29-1 few TGCAGCGTTGCCAGGGCCCCTAACACTGAAGCTTTCTTT CSVARAPNTEAFF
TRBJ1-5 NA TRBV5-4 few TGTGCCAGCAGCTTGTTGGATAGCAATCAGCCCCAGCATTTT CASSLLDSNQPQHF
TRBJ2-5 NA TRBV6-1 NA TGTGCCAGCAGTGGGAGTCCACAGGGTATGGGGGAGACCCAGTACTTC CASSGSPQGMGETQYF
TRBJ2-4 NA TRBV5-6 many TGTGCCAGCAGCCTCCAGCTAGCCAAAAACATTCAGTACTTC CASSLQLAKNIQYF
TRBJ2-5 NA TRBV6-5 NA TGTGCCAGCAGTTACTCTTCCTCCTACGAGCGGTACTTC CASSYSSSYERYF
TRBJ1-5 NA TRBV12-3/TRBV12-4 NA TGTGCCAGCAGAGCAATGGGGAATCAGCCCCAGCATTTT CASRAMGNQPQHF
TRBJ2-5 TRBD1 TRBV5-1 few TGCGCCAGCAGAATTAATTCAAGGGGGCCGACCCAGTACTTC CASRINSRGPTQYF
TRBJ2-1 TRBD1 TRBV5-1 few TGCGCCAGCAGCTTACGGACAGGGAACTCCTACAATGAGCAGTTCTTC CASSLRTGNSYNEQFF
TRBJ2-5 NA TRBV7-9 few TGTGCGACCAGCGGTTCGTCCAACTCAGGGCCTCAAGAGACCCAGTACTTC CATSGSSNSGPQETQYF
TRBJ1-2 TRBD1 TRBV2 NA TGTGCCAGCCAGGACAGGGGCTACACCTTC CASQDRGYTF
TRBJ1-2 NA TRBV29-1 NA TGCAGCGTTGAACAGCCTCTCTCGGGTCTCGACTATGGCTACACCTTC CSVEQPLSGLDYGYTF
TRBJ1-1 NA TRBV7-9 once TGTGCCAGCAGCCAGGAGGACAGCCCTGAAGCTTTCTTT CASSQEDSPEAFF
TRBJ2-7 NA TRBV15 NA TGTGCCACCAGCAGAGCCTACAATGAGCAGTACTTC CATSRAYNEQYF
TRBJ2-5 NA TRBV27 NA TGTGCCAGCAGTTCGACAGGACCCTACTCGTCCCAGTACTTC CASSSTGPYSSQYF
TRBJ2-7 NA TRBV5-1 few TGCGCCAGCAGCTTGGGCGGACAAACGATGAAGCAGTACTTC CASSLGGQTMKQYF
TRBJ1-2 TRBD1 TRBV6-2/TRBV6-3 NA TGTGCCAGCAACCAGGGGGCTTCGGGAGGCTACACCTTC CASNQGASGGYTF
TRBJ1-2 TRBD1 TRBV20-1 NA TGCAGTGCTAGATACCGGGACAGGGTTGTAGTCAATGGCTACACCTTC CSARYRDRVVVNGYTF
TRBJ2-3 TRBD1 TRBV12-3/TRBV12-4 few TGTGCCAGCAGTGGGGACAGGGGGTACACAGATACGCAGTATTTT CASSGDRGYTDTQYF
TRBJ2-1 TRBD2 TRBV20-1 many TGCAGTGCTAGAGATAGCTTTAAGCGGGGGGGGGATGAGCAGTTCTTC CSARDSFKRGGDEQFF
TRBJ2-7 NA TRBV20-1 NA TGCAGTGCTAGATCCCCGAAGGGGGGGGACTACGAGCAGTACTTC CSARSPKGGDYEQYF
TRBJ1-2 NA TRBV5-1 few TGCGCCAGCAGCTTGGCCAGGGCTAACTATGGCTACACCTTC CASSLARANYGYTF
TRBJ1-2 NA TRBV29-1 few TGCAGCGTTTCAGGGGAAGGCTACACCTTC CSVSGEGYTF
TRBJ1-5 NA TRBV20-1 NA TGCAGTGCTAGGACCGGGGTAGTAGCTCAGCCCCAGCATTTT CSARTGVVAQPQHF
TRBJ2-1 TRBD1 TRBV29-1 few TGCAGCGTTGCCAGGACAGGGACCTACAATGAGCAGTTCTTC CSVARTGTYNEQFF
TRBJ1-5 NA TRBV29-1 NA TGCAGCGTGCCGGCGATCAATCAGCCCCAGCATTTT CSVPAINQPQHF
TRBJ2-5 NA TRBV5-5 many TGTGCCAGCAGCGAGGTCCAAGAGACCCAGTACTTC CASSEVQETQYF
TRBJ1-2 NA TRBV12-3/TRBV12-4 once TGTGCCACCCGGAGAAGGGCTAACTATGGCTACACCTTC CATRRRANYGYTF
TRBJ2-1 NA TRBV6-5 NA TGTGCCAGCAGTTACTCGAGTCTAGCGTTTGGCAATGAGCAGTTCTTC CASSYSSLAFGNEQFF
TRBJ2-3 TRBD2 TRBV6-5 few TGTGCCAGCAGTTACTATCGAGCGGGGGTTCCCACAGATACGCAGTATTTT CASSYYRAGVPTDTQYF
TRBJ2-7 TRBD1 TRBV7-3 NA TGTGCCAGCAGCTGGGACAGGGGACGGGACAATGAGCAGTACTTC CASSWDRGRDNEQYF
TRBJ1-2 NA TRBV29-1 NA TGCAGCGTTGGACATGACGGCTACACCTTC CSVGHDGYTF
TRBJ2-3 NA TRBV29-1 few TGCAGCGTTGATCGGTTAGGAAAACCATCAGATACGCAGTATTTT CSVDRLGKPSDTQYF
TRBJ1-4 TRBD1 TRBV29-1 NA TGCAGCGTTATATCGGACAGGGGATATGAAAAACTGTTTTTT CSVISDRGYEKLFF
TRBJ2-7 TRBD2 TRBV12-3/TRBV12-4 NA TGTGCCAGCAGTGGACTAGGCTACGAGCAGTACTTC CASSGLGYEQYF
TRBJ1-2 NA TRBV20-1 NA TGCAGTACTAGAAAGGCAGGCTCGGGCTATGGCTACACCTTC CSTRKAGSGYGYTF
TRBJ2-5 NA TRBV27 NA TGTGCCAGCAGCGTTTACAGGGCTCAAGAGACCCAGTACTTC CASSVYRAQETQYF
TRBJ1-5 NA TRBV15 few TGTGCCACCAGCAGATCCCGGGACTCCCTCAGCAATCAGCCCCAGCATTTT CATSRSRDSLSNQPQHF
TRBJ2-5 TRBD1 TRBV29-1 many TGCAGCGTCGAGGGACAGAACCAAGAGACCCAGTACTTC CSVEGQNQETQYF